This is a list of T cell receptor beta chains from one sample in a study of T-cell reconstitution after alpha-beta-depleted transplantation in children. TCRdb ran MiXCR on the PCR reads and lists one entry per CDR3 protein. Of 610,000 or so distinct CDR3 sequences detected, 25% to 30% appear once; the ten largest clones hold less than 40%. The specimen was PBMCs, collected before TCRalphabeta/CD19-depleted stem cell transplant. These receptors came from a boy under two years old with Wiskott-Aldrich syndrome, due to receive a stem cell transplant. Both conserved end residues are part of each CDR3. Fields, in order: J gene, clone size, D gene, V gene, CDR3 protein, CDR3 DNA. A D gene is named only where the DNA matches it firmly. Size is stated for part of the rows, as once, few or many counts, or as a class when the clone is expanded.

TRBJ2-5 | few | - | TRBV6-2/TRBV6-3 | CASSYHRQLQETQYF | TGTGCCAGCAGTTACCACCGACAGCTCCAAGAGACCCAGTACTTC
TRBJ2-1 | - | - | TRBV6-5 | CASSSRGPRNEQFF | TGTGCCAGCAGTTCTCGTGGACCACGCAATGAGCAGTTCTTC
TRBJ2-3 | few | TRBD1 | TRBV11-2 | CASSRQGIDTQYF | TGTGCCAGCAGCCGACAGGGGATAGATACGCAGTATTTT
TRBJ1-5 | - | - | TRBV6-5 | CASSLYMNSNQPQHF | TGTGCCAGCAGTTTGTATATGAATAGCAATCAGCCCCAGCATTTT
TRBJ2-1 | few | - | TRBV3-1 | CASSRGQEGFEQFF | TGTGCCAGCAGCCGTGGACAGGAGGGATTTGAGCAGTTCTTC
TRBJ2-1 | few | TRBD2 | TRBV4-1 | CASSQPSGRRQTYNEQFF | TGCGCCAGCAGCCAACCCAGCGGGAGGCGTCAAACCTACAATGAGCAGTTCTTC
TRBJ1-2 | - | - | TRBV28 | CASSLAGPQGFINYGYTF | TGTGCCAGCAGTTTAGCAGGCCCGCAGGGATTTATTAACTATGGCTACACCTTC
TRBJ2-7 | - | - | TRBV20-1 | CSALYEGFSYEQYF | TGCAGTGCCCTATATGAGGGTTTCTCCTACGAGCAGTACTTC
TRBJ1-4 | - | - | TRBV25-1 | CASSGTSGSTNEKLFF | TGTGCCAGCAGTGGGACATCGGGGTCGACTAATGAAAAACTGTTTTTT
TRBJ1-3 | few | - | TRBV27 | CASSLFGGSGNTIYF | TGTGCCAGCAGTCTATTCGGGGGCTCTGGAAACACCATATATTTT
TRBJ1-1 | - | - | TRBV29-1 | CSVDGQSIPEAFF | TGCAGCGTGGATGGACAGTCGATCCCTGAAGCTTTCTTT
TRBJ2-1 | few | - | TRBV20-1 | CGTLSYNEQFF | TGCGGGACCCTTTCCTACAATGAGCAGTTCTTC
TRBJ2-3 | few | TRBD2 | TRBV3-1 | CASSQEVSGRTDTQYF | TGTGCCAGCAGCCAAGAGGTTAGCGGGAGGACAGATACGCAGTATTTT
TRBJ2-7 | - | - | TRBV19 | CASSIGGGLTLSYEQYF | TGTGCCAGTAGTATTGGTGGGGGGCTGACTCTATCCTACGAGCAGTACTTC
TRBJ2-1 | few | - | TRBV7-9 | CASSYPSGVNEQFF | TGTGCCAGCAGCTACCCCTCCGGGGTCAATGAGCAGTTCTTC
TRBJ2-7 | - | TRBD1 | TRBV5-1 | CASSSQGATYEQYF | TGCGCCAGCAGCTCACAGGGGGCTACATACGAGCAGTACTTC
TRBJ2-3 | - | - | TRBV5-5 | CASSPRVLALNTDTQYF | TGTGCCAGCAGCCCCAGGGTGCTAGCCCTCAACACAGATACGCAGTATTTT
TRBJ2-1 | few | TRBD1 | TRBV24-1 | CATSDLYRGNEQFF | TGTGCCACCAGTGATTTGTACAGGGGGAATGAGCAGTTCTTC
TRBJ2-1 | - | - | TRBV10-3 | CAINSRDSLSNEQFF | TGTGCCATCAACTCCCGGGACTCCCTGAGCAATGAGCAGTTCTTC
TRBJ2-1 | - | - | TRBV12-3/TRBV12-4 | CASSLLALLYNEQFF | TGTGCCAGCAGTTTGCTGGCCTTACTTTACAATGAGCAGTTCTTC
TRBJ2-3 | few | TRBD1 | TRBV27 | CASSPRTGNTDTQYF | TGTGCCAGCAGTCCCAGGACAGGGAACACAGATACGCAGTATTTT
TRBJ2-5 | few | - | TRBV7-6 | CASSLMSETQYF | TGTGCCAGCAGCTTAATGTCAGAGACCCAGTACTTC
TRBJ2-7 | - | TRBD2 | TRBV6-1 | CASTRGGLQGSYEQYF | TGTGCCAGCACCCGCGGGGGGCTGCAGGGCTCCTACGAGCAGTACTTC
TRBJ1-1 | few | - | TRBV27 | CASSLSGWMNTEAFF | TGTGCCAGCAGTTTATCAGGGTGGATGAACACTGAAGCTTTCTTT
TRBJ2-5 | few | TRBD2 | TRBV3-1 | CASSQGVSGAGETQYF | TGTGCCAGCAGCCAAGGTGTGTCGGGAGCGGGGGAGACCCAGTACTTC
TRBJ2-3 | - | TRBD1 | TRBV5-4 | CASSTTGSTDTQYF | TGTGCCAGCAGCACGACAGGGAGCACAGATACGCAGTATTTT
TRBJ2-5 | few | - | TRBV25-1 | CASSPGKGIIQETQYF | TGTGCCAGCAGCCCCGGCAAGGGCATTATCCAAGAGACCCAGTACTTC
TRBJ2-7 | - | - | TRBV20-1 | CSARVPGTYEQYF | TGCAGTGCTAGAGTTCCCGGTACCTACGAGCAGTACTTC
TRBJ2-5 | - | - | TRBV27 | CASSLQRRGLETQYF | TGTGCCAGCAGTTTACAGAGACGGGGCCTAGAGACCCAGTACTTC
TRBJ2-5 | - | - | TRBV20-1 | CSARSLVETQYF | TGCAGTGCTAGGTCCTTGGTAGAGACCCAGTACTTC
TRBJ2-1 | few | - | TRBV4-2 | CASSRAFLTLGESNEQFF | TGTGCCAGCAGCCGAGCGTTCTTAACGTTAGGGGAGTCCAATGAGCAGTTCTTC
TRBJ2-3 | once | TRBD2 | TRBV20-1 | CSARVVGTSGFTDTQYF | TGCAGTGCTAGAGTCGTCGGGACTAGCGGATTCACAGATACGCAGTATTTT
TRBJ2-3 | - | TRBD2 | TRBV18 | CATLAGVGDTQYF | TGTGCCACCCTAGCGGGAGTAGGAGATACGCAGTATTTT
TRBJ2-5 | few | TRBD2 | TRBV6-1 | CASGGTIGETQYF | TGTGCCAGCGGCGGGACTATTGGGGAGACCCAGTACTTC
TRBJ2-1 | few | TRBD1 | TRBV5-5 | CASSLLLDRFKQFF | TGTGCCAGCAGCTTGTTACTGGACAGGTTCAAGCAGTTCTTC
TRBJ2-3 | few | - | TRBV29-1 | CSVGPSTDTQYF | TGCAGCGTTGGACCCTCCACAGATACGCAGTATTTT
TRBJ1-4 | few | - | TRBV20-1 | CGVWVEEKLFF | TGCGGGGTATGGGTCGAGGAAAAACTGTTTTTT
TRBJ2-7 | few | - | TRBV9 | CASSVAGTANEQYF | TGTGCCAGCAGCGTAGCGGGAACAGCAAACGAGCAGTACTTC
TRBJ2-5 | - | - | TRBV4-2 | CASSQEGAIQGETQYF | TGTGCCAGCAGCCAAGAAGGAGCGATCCAGGGAGAGACCCAGTACTTC
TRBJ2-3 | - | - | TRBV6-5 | CASARRQRTDTQYF | TGTGCCAGCGCCCGGAGACAGCGCACAGATACGCAGTATTTT
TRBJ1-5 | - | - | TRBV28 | CASTTSGQPQHF | TGTGCCAGCACCACATCCGGCCAGCCCCAGCATTTT
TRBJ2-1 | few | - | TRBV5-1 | CASSLEVWVRDHNNEQFF | TGCGCCAGCAGCTTGGAAGTTTGGGTCCGAGACCACAACAATGAGCAGTTCTTC
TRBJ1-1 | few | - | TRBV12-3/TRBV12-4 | CASSFPGRTEAFF | TGTGCCAGCAGTTTTCCAGGGAGGACTGAAGCTTTCTTT
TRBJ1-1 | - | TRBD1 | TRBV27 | CASRGQGTEAFF | TGTGCCAGCAGAGGACAGGGAACTGAAGCTTTCTTT
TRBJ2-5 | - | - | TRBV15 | CATSRDVFSGQETQYF | TGTGCCACCAGCAGAGATGTGTTCTCCGGACAAGAGACCCAGTACTTC
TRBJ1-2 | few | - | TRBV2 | CASSVTGFNYGYTF | TGTGCCAGCAGTGTGACAGGATTTAACTATGGCTACACCTTC
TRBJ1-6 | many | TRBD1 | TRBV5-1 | CASSIGQGLHSPLHF | TGCGCCAGCAGCATCGGACAGGGGTTGCATTCACCCCTCCACTTT
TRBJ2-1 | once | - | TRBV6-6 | CASSYSGAREQFF | TGTGCCAGCAGTTACTCAGGGGCCAGGGAGCAGTTCTTC
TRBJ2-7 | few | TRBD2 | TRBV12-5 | CASAPSGGPSEQYF | TGTGCTAGTGCCCCCTCGGGGGGGCCCTCCGAGCAGTACTTC
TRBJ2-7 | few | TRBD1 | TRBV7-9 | CASSWDRGYEQYF | TGTGCCAGCAGCTGGGACAGGGGGTACGAGCAGTACTTC
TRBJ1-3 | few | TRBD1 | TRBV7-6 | CASSLAAGGGNTIYF | TGTGCCAGCAGCTTAGCGGCAGGGGGAGGTAACACCATATATTTT
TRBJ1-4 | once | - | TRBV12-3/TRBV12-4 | CASSVPATGDEKLFF | TGTGCCAGCAGTGTCCCCGCTACAGGAGATGAAAAACTGTTTTTT
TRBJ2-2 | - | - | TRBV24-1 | CATIPGKPRSGTGELFF | TGTGCCACCATCCCAGGGAAACCCCGGAGTGGCACCGGGGAGCTGTTTTTT
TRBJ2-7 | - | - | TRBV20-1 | CSARDEGPGSSYEQYF | TGCAGTGCTAGAGATGAAGGACCGGGGAGCTCCTACGAGCAGTACTTC
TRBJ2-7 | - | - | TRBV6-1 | CASSPGVRNEQYF | TGTGCCAGCAGTCCAGGTGTCAGGAACGAGCAGTACTTC